This T cell receptor (beta chain) was obtained from a study of blood T cell repertoires in COVID-19. Background on the study: Donors in the United States, Italy and Spain gave samples during acute or convalescent COVID-19.

V lost 8 bases, J lost 4 bases, and 15 bases lay in between. This CDR3 has 14 residues. Germline CDR1 and CDR2: SNHLY and FYNNEI. In the authors' workflow: Amplification from reference gene primers served as the basis for estimated nucleated cell counts. Sequenced by immunoSEQ multiplex PCR; TCRdb stores in-frame clones only, minus some. That table furnishes V, J and clone size, whereas the DNA furnished D and trimming. The table shows some 200,000 clones, with more than 80% occurring only once. This sequence was found in a woman aged 60-70 years with acute or convalescent COVID-19. Sequencing was carried out using peripheral blood. The V and J genes are TRBV2 and TRBJ1-3, with a tentative D call TRBD1 (5 bases). CDR3 nucleotide sequence: TGTGCCAGCGAACCGGGACTAAGAGGAAACACCATATATTTT. Its translation: CASEPGLRGNTIYF.